The 14 T cell receptor beta chains below were found in one sample sequenced in a study of CD8+CD57+ T cells in acquired aplastic anemia. According to the study, genomic DNA was the template for TCR beta VDJ and CDR3 profiling. A single record per CDR3 protein comes from TCRdb applying MiXCR to the reads. Of under 200,000 distinct CDR3 sequences listed, roughly half are singletons. Patients chosen for sequencing had shown CD8+CD57+ cell expansion by flow cytometry. Sample: sorted CD4+, CD8+, or CD8+CD57+ T cells (not recorded which) from PBMCs. The receptors were gathered from a human donor with aplastic anemia.

This chain connects TRBV10-3 to TRBJ2-5; D is unresolved. Per the germline V gene, CDR1 is ENHRY and CDR2 is SYGVKD. V lost 3 bases to trimming and J lost 7 bases, with 6 bases between them. This CDR3 is 11 amino acids long. CDR3 amino acids: CAISDIGTQYF. In DNA, the CDR3 is TGTGCCATCAGTGACATAGGGACCCAGTACTTC.

The chain couples TRBV11-2 to TRBJ2-1, with unresolved D. This CDR3 is built from 15 residues. Germline CDR1 is SGHAT and CDR2 is FQNNGV. V was shortened by 5 bases and J by 0 bases, with 11 bases between the two germline ends. The CDR3 is CASSPESNSYNEQFF. CDR3 DNA sequence: TGTGCCAGCAGCCCCGAGTCGAACTCCTACAATGAGCAGTTCTTC.

CDR3 loop: CASSYSSGARELFF. For the CDR3, the DNA is TGTGCCAGCAGTTACTCCTCTGGGGCCCGGGAGCTGTTTTTT. V gene TRBV3-1 combines with J gene TRBJ2-2; TRBD1 might be the D (5 bases). V was pared by 6 bases and J by 9 bases, with 17 bases between. The CDR3 length is 14 residues. Germline lookup yields CDR1 LGHDT and CDR2 YNNKEL (reference sequence).

Details on this clonotype: This is likely a read error, given that the CDR3 carries no conserved phenylalanine or tryptophan at its end. The rearrangement links TRBV7-2 to TRBJ2-7; D unclear. Germline V gene sequence: CDR1 SGHTA, CDR2 FQGNSA. V was clipped by 4 bases and J by 0 bases, with 10 bases between them. The length of the CDR3 is 14 residues. The CDR3 sequence: CASSSSFSSYEQYL. CDR3 DNA: TGTGCCAGCAGCTCAAGTTTTAGCTCCTACGAGCAGTACCTC.

The V and J genes are TRBV24-1 and TRBJ2-2, with D possibly called TRBD1 or TRBD2 (5 bases each). The CDR3 length is 15 residues. V lost 5 bases and J 4 bases, leaving 13 bases between the germline ends. Germline assignment: CDR1 KGHDR and CDR2 SFDVKD. CDR3: CATSAWGAGTGELFF. CDR3 coding DNA: TGTGCCACCAGTGCTTGGGGCGCGGGCACCGGGGAGCTGTTTTTT.

A few counts support this clonotype. This chain uses TRBV20-1 with TRBJ1-5; the match to TRBD1 covers 7 bases. The V segment lost 3 bases and the J segment 0 bases; nucleotides outside the gene matches: 5. The CDR3 consists of 15 residues. The germline gives CDR1 DFQATT, CDR2 SNEGSKA (reference sequence). The CDR3 sequence: CSARQGGTSNQPQHF. In nucleotides, the CDR3 is TGCAGTGCTAGGCAGGGGGGAACTAGCAATCAGCCCCAGCATTTT.

This clonotype was observed a few times. J is TRBJ2-7 and V is TRBV10-3; possibly TRBD1 for D (6 bases). CDR1 and CDR2 from the germline V gene are ENHRY and SYGVKD. The CDR3 is made up of 14 amino acids. With 5 bases removed from V and 4 bases from J, the gap between germline ends came to 15 bases. CDR3: CAISSGTHSYEQYF. In nucleotides, the CDR3 is TGTGCCATCAGTTCCGGGACACATTCTTACGAGCAGTACTTC.

The rearrangement uses TRBV5-4 and TRBJ1-5, with TRBD1 identical over 8 bases. The CDR3 extends over 15 amino acids. J lost 6 bases, V lost 0 bases, and 5 bases had no gene match. CDR1 and CDR2 (germline): SGHNT, YYREEE (reference sequence). The DNA for the CDR3 is TGTGCCAGCAGCTTGGCCGGACAGGGATCTCAGCCCCAGCATTTT. Translated, it gives CASSLAGQGSQPQHF.

CDR3 residues: CASSHWGDRASDTQYF. CDR3 bases: TGTGCCAGCAGCCATTGGGGGGACAGGGCTAGTGATACGCAGTATTTT. The genes are TRBV3-1 and TRBJ2-3, with 9 bases aligning to TRBD1. This CDR3 region has 16 residues. The V and J ends lost 3 bases and 6 bases, in that order; junction bases with no gene match: 10. Germline V gene sequence: CDR1 LGHDT, CDR2 YNNKEL (reference sequence).

This clonotype occurred once. J is TRBJ2-7 and V is TRBV2; D is undetermined. V was cut by 5 bases and J by 2 bases, with 10 bases left in between. Germline V gene data show CDR1 as SNHLY and CDR2 as FYNNEI. The CDR3 is 13 residues long. CDR3 DNA sequence: TGTGCCAGCAGTCGAGAAACGACCTACGAGCAGTACTTC. It specifies CASSRETTYEQYF.

This clonotype was counted a few times. V and J are TRBV27 and TRBJ2-4, with a weak D call TRBD2 (5 bases). CDR3 length: 17 residues. Germline V gene data show CDR1 as MNHEY and CDR2 as SMNVEV (reference sequence). With 6 bases removed from V and 0 bases from J, the gap between germline ends came to 18 bases. The CDR3 coding sequence is TGTGCCAGCAGGTCACTCCGGGATAAACTAGCCAAAAACATTCAGTACTTC. Translating it yields CASRSLRDKLAKNIQYF.

This clonotype was observed at least ten times. V and J are TRBV5-4 and TRBJ1-1, with D unclear. Germline assignment: CDR1 SGHNT and CDR2 YYREEE (reference sequence). Trimming shortened V by 0 bases and J by 7 bases, and 10 bases separated the two germline ends. This CDR3 has 13 amino acids. DNA for the CDR3: TGTGCCAGCAGCTTGGGGGGTGAGAATGAAGCTTTCTTT. This encodes CASSLGGENEAFF.

About this clonotype: Relative to the germline gene, one junction end is altered; a read error may explain this. Written as DNA, the CDR3 is TGTGTCAGCAGCTTAGGGGGACAGGGGAGGACTAATGAAAAACTGTTTTTT. Translation: CVSSLGGQGRTNEKLFF. The V call is TRBV7-6, the J call TRBJ1-4; 10 bases map to TRBD1. The CDR3 extends over 17 amino acids. Germline V gene data show CDR1 as SGHVS and CDR2 as FNYEAQ. The full variable domain, completed using reference TRBV7-6 and TRBJ1-4, is GAGVSQSPRYKVTKRGQDVALRCDPISGHVSLYWYRQALGQGPEFLTYFNYEAQQDKSGLPNDRFSAERPEGSISTLTIQRTEQRDSAMYRCVSSLGGQGRTNEKLFFGSGTQLSVL.

The chain combines TRBV10-3 with TRBJ2-7; TRBD2 aligns across 13 bases. The CDR3 loop spans 15 amino acids. Germline trimming cut 5 bases from V and 6 bases from J; bases unmatched to any gene: 7. CDR1 and CDR2 from the germline V gene are ENHRY and SYGVKD. CDR3 loop: CAISQPGTSGTEQYF. The CDR3, as DNA: TGTGCCATCAGTCAGCCCGGGACTAGCGGGACCGAGCAGTACTTC.